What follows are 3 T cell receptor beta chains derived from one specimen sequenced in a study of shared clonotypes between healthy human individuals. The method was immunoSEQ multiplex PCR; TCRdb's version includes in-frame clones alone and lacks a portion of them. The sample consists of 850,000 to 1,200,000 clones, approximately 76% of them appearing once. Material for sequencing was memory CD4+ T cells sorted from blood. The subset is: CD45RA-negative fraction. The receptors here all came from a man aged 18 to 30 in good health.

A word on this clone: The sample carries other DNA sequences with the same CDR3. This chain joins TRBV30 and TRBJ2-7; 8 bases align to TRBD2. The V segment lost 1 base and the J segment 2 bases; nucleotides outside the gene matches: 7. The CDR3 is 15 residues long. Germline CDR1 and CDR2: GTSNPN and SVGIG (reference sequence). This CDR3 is CAWSGPSGLAYEQYF. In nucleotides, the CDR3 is TGTGCCTGGAGTGGGCCTAGCGGGCTTGCCTACGAGCAGTACTTC.

CDR3 DNA sequence: TGCGCCAGCAGCCAAGGCGATGGACAGGGTGAGACCCAGTACTTC. The encoded protein is CASSQGDGQGETQYF. The V and J genes are TRBV4-1 and TRBJ2-5, with TRBD1 matching 8 bases. The CDR3 consists of 15 residues. V lost 1 base and J lost 5; bases outside the gene matches: 6. Germline CDR1 MGHRA, CDR2 YSYEKL.

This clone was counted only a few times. CDR3 nucleotide sequence: TGTGCCAGCAGCTTGGCCTTCCGGGACCGTGGGAGCATTCAGTACTTC. This gives the protein CASSLAFRDRGSIQYF. The chain combines TRBV7-9 with TRBJ2-4; TRBD1 or TRBD2 may be the D gene (5 bases each). Germline loops: CDR1 SEHNR, CDR2 FQNEAQ (reference sequence). This CDR3 spans 16 amino acids. Trimming cost V 3 bases and J 9 bases, with 21 bases left between them.